This T cell receptor (beta chain) was sequenced during a study of blood T cell repertoires in COVID-19. Study-level background: Spain, Italy and the United States supplied samples that represented acute and convalescent COVID-19. PBMCs, B-cell-depleted T cells, or T cells provided the cDNA or gDNA that made up the material.

How the authors handled the data: Researchers report that nucleated cell counts were estimated from reference gene primer amplification. Assay: immunoSEQ multiplex PCR; the TCRdb copy retains only in-frame clones and omits some. V and J calls and clone size are copied from that table; D and trimming were computed from the DNA. The profile shows approximately 150,000 clones, roughly 84% of them singletons. The length of the CDR3 is 15 residues. V was trimmed by 2 bases and J by 5 bases, leaving 14 bases between them. Germline-derived CDR1 and CDR2 are MRHNA and SNTAGT. The chain joins TRBV6-4 to TRBJ2-3, with D possibly TRBD2 on 6 matching bases. The TCR originated in a human donor in a cohort sampled during active COVID-19. The sample was peripheral blood. The CDR3 sequence: CASSDGRGKGDTQYF. The CDR3 nucleotides read TGTGCCAGCAGTGACGGGCGGGGTAAAGGAGATACGCAGTATTTT.